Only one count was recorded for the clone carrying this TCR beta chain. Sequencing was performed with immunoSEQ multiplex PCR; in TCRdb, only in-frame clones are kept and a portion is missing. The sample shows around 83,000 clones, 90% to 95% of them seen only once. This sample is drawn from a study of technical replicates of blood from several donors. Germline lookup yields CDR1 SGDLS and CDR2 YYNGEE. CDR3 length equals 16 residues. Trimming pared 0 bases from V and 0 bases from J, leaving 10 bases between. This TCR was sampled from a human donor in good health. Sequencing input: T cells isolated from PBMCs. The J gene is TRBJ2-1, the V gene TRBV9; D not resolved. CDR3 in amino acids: CASSVVAVGSYNEQFF. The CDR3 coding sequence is TGTGCCAGCAGCGTAGTAGCAGTAGGCTCCTACAATGAGCAGTTCTTC.